The sequence of this T cell receptor beta chain was determined in a study of cytomegalovirus exposure and HLA in healthy donors. Regarding the study as a whole: According to the study, around 180 TCR beta chains were cytomegalovirus-associated. According to a subsequent analysis, TCR clusters from the first cohort were inclined to appear together in the roughly 120 validation repertoires.

TCRdb keeps only in-frame clones here, not all; method: immunoSEQ multiplex PCR. The sample comprises 150,000 or so clones, 89% of which are singletons, and around 9% rests with the top ten. A note on this clone: The target antigen is unknown.

With 0 bases clipped from V and 1 base from J, the junction kept 4 bases outside the gene matches. The CDR3 has 17 amino acids. CDR1 is MRHNA, CDR2 SNTAGT, per germline. The sequence came from a woman between 18 and 29 years old in good health and CMV-seropositive. The chain employs TRBV6-4 and TRBJ2-2; TRBD1 agrees at 8 bases. Sequenced sample: PBMCs. CDR3: CASSDSLDRGNTGELFF. The CDR3 DNA follows: TGTGCCAGCAGTGACTCATTAGACAGGGGGAACACCGGGGAGCTGTTTTTT.